What follows are 30 T cell receptor beta chains derived from one specimen sequenced in a study of blood T cell repertoires in COVID-19. The table came from immunoSEQ multiplex PCR; TCRdb's copy has only in-frame clones and leaves some out. The sample holds about 50,000 clones, roughly 84% seen once. What was sequenced was peripheral blood. The receptors were sampled from a man aged 45-60 years with active COVID-19.

V gene TRBV19 combines with J gene TRBJ2-1; TRBD2 matches 12 bases. Germline loops: CDR1 LNHDA, CDR2 SQIVND (reference sequence). V lost 6 bases, J lost 5 bases, and 8 bases stayed unmatched. CDR3 length: 16 amino acids. The CDR3 sequence: CASRRLAGAPHNEQFF. The CDR3 DNA reads as TGTGCCAGTAGAAGACTAGCGGGGGCCCCGCACAATGAGCAGTTCTTC.

The chain employs TRBV18 and TRBJ2-7; TRBD1 matches 9 bases. J gave up 6 bases and V 2 bases, and 2 bases lay outside the gene matches. This CDR3 spans 13 amino acids. Looked up from germline, CDR1 is KGHSH and CDR2 is LQKENI. CDR3 in amino acids: CASSPTDRGEQYF. CDR3 sequence (DNA): TGTGCCAGCTCACCAACGGACAGGGGCGAGCAGTACTTC. The full variable domain, with the rest looked up from reference TRBV18 and TRBJ2-7, is NAGVMQNPRHLVRRRGQEARLRCSPMKGHSHVYWYRQLPEEGLKFMVYLQKENIIDESGMPKERFSAEFPKEGPSILRIQQVVRGDSAAYFCASSPTDRGEQYFGPGTRLTVT.

The V gene is TRBV19, the J gene TRBJ2-3, with 8 nucleotides matching TRBD1. CDR3 length: 14 residues. Per the germline V gene, CDR1 is LNHDA and CDR2 is SQIVND (reference sequence). Trimming took 7 bases from V and 2 from J; bases not matched to a gene: 5. The chain's CDR3 is CASKWTGPTDTQYF. CDR3 nucleotide sequence: TGTGCCAGTAAATGGACAGGGCCCACAGATACGCAGTATTTT. The full variable domain, rest sourced from reference TRBV19 and TRBJ2-3, is DGGITQSPKYLFRKEGQNVTLSCEQNLNHDAMYWYRQDPGQGLRLIYYSQIVNDFQKGDIAEGYSVSREKKESFPLTVTSAQKNPTAFYLCASKWTGPTDTQYFGPGTRLTVL.

V gene TRBV7-9 combines with J gene TRBJ2-5, with D possibly matching TRBD2 (5 bases). Germline V gene data show CDR1 as SEHNR and CDR2 as FQNEAQ (reference sequence). The CDR3 length is 16 residues. V lost 1 base and J lost 5, with 17 bases in between. This chain's CDR3 is CASSLGGPLGQETQYF. The CDR3 DNA follows: TGTGCCAGCAGCTTAGGAGGGCCCCTGGGTCAGGAGACCCAGTACTTC. Full variable domain (rest looked up from reference TRBV7-9 and TRBJ2-5): DTGVSQNPRHKITKRGQNVTFRCDPISEHNRLYWYRQTLGQGPEFLTYFQNEAQLEKSRLLSDRFSAERPKGSFSTLEIQRTEQGDSAMYLCASSLGGPLGQETQYFGPGTRLLVL.

V usage is TRBV19 and J usage is TRBJ2-7; 7 bases align to TRBD2. Germline V gives CDR1 LNHDA, CDR2 SQIVND (reference sequence). V lost 5 bases to trimming and J lost 2 bases; unmatched junction nucleotides: 0. The CDR3 covers 12 residues. CDR3 in DNA: TGTGCCAGTAGTGCGGGGGCCTACGAGCAGTACTTC. Translation: CASSAGAYEQYF.

This clone was seen only once. The chain joins TRBV7-9 to TRBJ2-7; TRBD1 might be the D (7 bases). The V gene's germline CDR1 is SEHNR and CDR2 FQNEAQ (reference sequence). Between the trimmed V and J ends, which lost 1 base and 11 bases, there was a span of 21 bases. CDR3 length: 15 amino acids. DNA for the CDR3: TGTGCCAGCAGCTTAGTGGAGGGGACAGTGACGATTGAGTACTTC. Its translation is CASSLVEGTVTIEYF.

The chain uses TRBV6-5 and TRBJ2-7; no definite D call. Trimming cost V 0 bases and J 6 bases, with 12 bases left between them. Germline V gene lookup returns CDR1 MNHEY and CDR2 SVGAGI. The CDR3 length is 14 residues. The CDR3 coding sequence is TGTGCCAGCAGTTACTCGCTCCCCCCAGGCGAGCAGTACTTC. Its protein product is CASSYSLPPGEQYF.

The V and J genes are TRBV27 and TRBJ2-7; TRBD2 aligns across 9 bases. Per germline, CDR1 MNHEY and CDR2 SMNVEV (reference sequence). The CDR3 has 16 amino acids. With V trimmed by 6 bases and J by 4 bases, 13 bases remained unmatched. CDR3 DNA sequence: TGTGCCAGCAGCCTTAGCGGGAGAGCCCACGTTTACGAGCAGTACTTC. Protein product: CASSLSGRAHVYEQYF.

V is TRBV2 and J is TRBJ2-2; D may be TRBD1 (7 bases). This CDR3 has 14 residues. Germline V gene lookup returns CDR1 SNHLY and CDR2 FYNNEI. The V end was cut by 6 bases, the J end by 0 bases, with 8 bases between. This chain's CDR3 is CASSRGANTGELFF. CDR3 bases: TGTGCCAGCAGCAGGGGGGCGAACACCGGGGAGCTGTTTTTT.

This clone was seen a single time. The chain couples TRBV10-3 to TRBJ2-1; 8 bases match TRBD1. The length of the CDR3 is 14 residues. Germline trimming cut 11 bases from V and 9 bases from J; bases unmatched to any gene: 15. Germline CDR1 ENHRY, CDR2 SYGVKD. The CDR3 reads CACDPGTGRPEQFF. The CDR3 coding sequence is TGTGCCTGTGACCCCGGGACAGGTCGGCCTGAGCAGTTCTTC.

The rearrangement joins TRBV7-2 to TRBJ2-7; no clear D. The V gene lost 1 base and the J gene lost 3 bases, with 13 bases spanning the gap. Germline V gene lookup returns CDR1 SGHTA and CDR2 FQGNSA. The CDR3 runs 15 residues. CDR3 protein: CASSLGPNIHYEQYF. CDR3 coding DNA: TGTGCCAGCAGCTTAGGGCCCAACATCCACTACGAGCAGTACTTC.

The V call is TRBV18, the J call TRBJ1-1; D remains unclear. The CDR3 runs to 15 residues. Trimming pared 0 bases from V and 1 base from J, leaving 9 bases between. The germline V gene has CDR1 KGHSH and CDR2 LQKENI. The CDR3 here is CASSPPDGRNTEAFF. In DNA form, the CDR3 reads TGTGCCAGCTCACCACCGGACGGGAGGAACACTGAAGCTTTCTTT. The variable domain in full, completed from reference TRBV18 and TRBJ1-1, reads NAGVMQNPRHLVRRRGQEARLRCSPMKGHSHVYWYRQLPEEGLKFMVYLQKENIIDESGMPKERFSAEFPKEGPSILRIQQVVRGDSAAYFCASSPPDGRNTEAFFGQGTRLTVV.

The rearrangement joins TRBV7-2 to TRBJ2-2, with D possibly matching TRBD1 (6 bases). In germline, CDR1 is SGHTA, CDR2 FQGNSA. The CDR3 contains 17 residues. V gave up 5 bases and J gave up 2 bases, with 18 bases separating them. In DNA form, the CDR3 reads TGTGCCAGCAGCACCCCACCCCAGGACAGAAACACCGGGGAGCTGTTTTTT. It translates to CASSTPPQDRNTGELFF.

The V and J genes are TRBV11-2 and TRBJ2-7, with 7 bases fitting TRBD1. Germline values: CDR1 SGHAT, CDR2 FQNNGV. V was pared by 5 bases and J by 1 base, with 8 bases of the junction left unmatched. The CDR3 sequence is 15 residues long. DNA for the CDR3: TGTGCCAGCAGCCTAGGGACAGTAACTTCCTACGAGCAGTACTTC. It is translated as CASSLGTVTSYEQYF.

The chain has TRBV25-1 and TRBJ2-7, with a possible D match to TRBD2 (5 bases). The V end lost 0 bases, the J end lost 3 bases, and 9 bases lay between the germline ends. The CDR3 is made up of 14 amino acids. Germline values: CDR1 MGHDK, CDR2 SYGVNS. As DNA, the CDR3 is TGTGCCAGCAGTGAATATGTAGCGAACTACGAGCAGTACTTC. Its translation is CASSEYVANYEQYF.

V usage is TRBV11-2 and J usage is TRBJ2-1; D unclear. Germline loops: CDR1 SGHAT, CDR2 FQNNGV. The germline V and J ends were trimmed by 7 bases and 4 bases, with 8 bases remaining between them. The CDR3 spans 12 residues. CDR3 protein: CASTSQYNEQFF. CDR3 DNA sequence: TGTGCCAGCACAAGCCAATACAATGAGCAGTTCTTC.

V is TRBV7-2 and J is TRBJ1-2; 10 bases match TRBD1. V gave up 3 bases and J gave up 8 bases; unmatched junction bases: 12. CDR3 length: 16 residues. Germline V gives CDR1 SGHTA, CDR2 FQGNSA. This CDR3 reads CASSLGQGTLVDGYTF. The CDR3 DNA sequence: TGTGCCAGCAGCTTGGGACAGGGGACCCTGGTGGACGGCTACACCTTC.

The chain carries TRBV27 and TRBJ1-1; 12 bases fit TRBD1. CDR3 size: 16 residues. Germline CDR1 MNHEY, CDR2 SMNVEV (reference sequence). V shed 4 bases, J shed 1 base, and the junction held 4 bases outside the gene matches. The CDR3 DNA reads TGTGCCAGCAGTTGGGGACAGGGGGCTGGGAACACTGAAGCTTTCTTT. This sequence encodes CASSWGQGAGNTEAFF.

V and J are TRBV6-6 and TRBJ1-4, with TRBD1 identical over 7 bases. This CDR3 has 16 amino acids. J gave up 8 bases and V 4 bases, and 13 bases lay outside the gene matches. The V gene's germline CDR1 is MNHNY and CDR2 SVGAGI (reference sequence). Here the CDR3 DNA reads TGTGCCAGCAGTTCCCTCCGGGACAGCATAGGGGAAAAACTGTTTTTT. This translates into CASSSLRDSIGEKLFF.

This rearrangement joins TRBV5-1 to TRBJ2-1; TRBD1 matches at 8 bases. This CDR3 region has 15 residues. The germline CDR1 and CDR2 sequences are SGHRS and YFSETQ. V shed 5 bases and J 2 bases; nucleotides not matched to a gene: 6. The CDR3 spells CASRFDRGPYNEQFF. In DNA, the CDR3 is TGCGCCAGCAGATTCGACAGGGGCCCCTACAATGAGCAGTTCTTC.

The rearrangement uses TRBV6-6 and TRBJ2-1; maybe TRBD1 (5 bases). The CDR3 consists of 12 residues. V gave up 7 bases and J gave up 13 bases, with 17 bases separating them. The germline CDR1 and CDR2 sequences are MNHNY and SVGAGI (reference sequence). CDR3 loop: CASTYDSLTQFF. DNA of the CDR3: TGTGCCAGCACCTACGACAGCTTGACACAGTTCTTC.

CDR3 in amino acids: CASRSGSSYEQYF. CDR3 DNA sequence: TGCGCCAGCAGGAGCGGAAGCTCCTACGAGCAGTACTTC. This chain uses TRBV5-1 with TRBJ2-7, with D possibly TRBD2 on 5 matching bases. The V end was cut by 5 bases, the J end by 0 bases, with 9 bases between. Germline assignment: CDR1 SGHRS and CDR2 YFSETQ. This CDR3 has 13 amino acids.

The chain employs TRBV7-9 and TRBJ2-7; no firm D call. The CDR3 has 12 amino acids. The V end lost 3 bases, the J end lost 2 bases, and 5 bases lay between the germline ends. Germline V lookup: CDR1 SEHNR, CDR2 FQNEAQ (reference sequence). CDR3 region: CASSFSTYEQYF. DNA for the CDR3: TGTGCCAGCAGCTTTTCCACCTACGAGCAGTACTTC.

The chain combines TRBV7-9 with TRBJ2-5; TRBD2 matches 9 bases. Trimming cost V 5 bases and J 4 bases; bases outside gene matches: 8. Germline V CDR1 and CDR2: SEHNR, FQNEAQ (reference sequence). CDR3 length: 15 amino acids. CDR3 bases: TGTGCCAGCAGCCCTCGCGGGAGGGCGGCAGAGACCCAGTACTTC. Translating it yields CASSPRGRAAETQYF.

CDR3 protein: CASSIRGQPQHF. DNA of the CDR3: TGTGCCAGTAGTATCCGAGGGCAGCCCCAGCATTTT. The chain couples TRBV19 to TRBJ1-5; D uncertain. The CDR3 extends over 12 amino acids. Trimming took 3 bases from V and 7 from J, leaving 7 bases between them. Germline V gene data show CDR1 as LNHDA and CDR2 as SQIVND (reference sequence).

CDR3 DNA: TGTGCCAGCAGCGCGGGGACAGGGGGGACCTACGAGCAGTACTTC. Translation: CASSAGTGGTYEQYF. The V call is TRBV7-9, the J call TRBJ2-7; 11 bases are a match to TRBD1. Germline CDR1 reads SEHNR; CDR2 reads FQNEAQ (reference sequence). There are 15 residues in the CDR3. With V trimmed by 5 bases and J by 2 bases, 5 bases remained unmatched.

This clone appeared a single time. The rearrangement joins TRBV5-6 to TRBJ2-1; 8 bases align to TRBD2. Germline-derived CDR1 and CDR2 are SGHDT and YYEEEE. Trimming at V came to 0 bases and at J to 3 bases, leaving 5 bases not matched to a gene. The CDR3 has 16 amino acids. DNA of the CDR3: TGTGCCAGCAGCTTGGTACTAGCGGTGGTCTACAATGAGCAGTTCTTC. It codes for CASSLVLAVVYNEQFF.

The V call is TRBV5-1, the J call TRBJ2-1; 8 nucleotides agree with TRBD2. The CDR3 runs to 16 residues. Germline V CDR1 and CDR2: SGHRS, YFSETQ. With V trimmed by 0 bases and J by 1 base, 3 bases remained unmatched. CDR3 bases: TGCGCCAGCAGCTTGGCACCTAGCGGGTCCTACAATGAGCAGTTCTTC. Protein: CASSLAPSGSYNEQFF.

V gene TRBV2 combines with J gene TRBJ2-7; 14 bases are a match to TRBD2. V shed 9 bases, J shed 2 bases, and the junction held 6 bases outside the gene matches. Germline CDR1 reads SNHLY; CDR2 reads FYNNEI. The length of the CDR3 is 15 residues. DNA for the CDR3: TGTGCCAGTCGACTAGCGGGGGGGCCCACCTACGAGCAGTACTTC. It translates to CASRLAGGPTYEQYF.

The chain employs TRBV9 and TRBJ1-2; 7 bases align to TRBD1. The CDR3 contains 15 residues. The V segment lost 0 bases and the J segment 4 bases; nucleotides outside the gene matches: 6. Per germline, CDR1 SGDLS and CDR2 YYNGEE. CDR3: CASSVGGGVGYGYTF. CDR3 DNA: TGTGCCAGCAGCGTAGGAGGGGGCGTTGGCTATGGCTACACCTTC.